This TCR beta chain was documented in a study of blood T cell repertoires in COVID-19. The V and J ends lost 6 bases and 0 bases, in that order; junction bases with no gene match: 16. The germline V gene encodes CDR1 WSHSY and CDR2 SAAADI. This CDR3 has 19 residues. This clone occurred once. Per the original data handling: Amplified reference gene primers provided the basis for estimating nucleated cell counts. Here immunoSEQ multiplex PCR was the method, and the copy in TCRdb shows in-frame clones only, minus some. V and J calls and clone size come straight from that table; D and trimming were deduced from the DNA. The data show about 64,000 clones, approximately 86% seen once.

The chain recombines TRBV10-2 with TRBJ1-3, with 8 bases matching TRBD1. The sample comprised peripheral blood. This clonotype was sampled from a middle-aged man with acute or convalescent COVID-19. DNA of the CDR3: TGCGCCAGCAGGCCGGGAACTAGGACAGGGCTACGCTCTGGAAACACCATATATTTT. Translating it yields CASRPGTRTGLRSGNTIYF.